Reported below is one T cell receptor beta chain. The target antigen is unknown. This CDR3 spans 15 amino acids. V was trimmed by 4 bases and J by 0 bases, leaving 13 bases between them. The germline V gene encodes CDR1 MNHEY and CDR2 SMNVEV (reference sequence). The data are from a study of cytomegalovirus exposure and HLA in healthy donors. PCR used 60 Vbeta primers and 13 Jbeta primers. Generated by immunoSEQ multiplex PCR, the TCRdb table keeps only in-frame clones and is missing some. The profile shows over 110,000 clones, 82% of them singletons. Study-level results: Most observed TCR sequences were rare, whereas some public TCRs were detected in many donors. The majority of CMV-associated TCR beta chains were reported as apparently HLA-restricted in a later analysis. A later analysis by the authors found several of the most significant clusters apparently linked to common viral pathogens.

The receptor's source is a male donor in good health and CMV-seronegative. The sequenced sample was PBMCs. The rearrangement uses TRBV27 and TRBJ2-7; D is perhaps TRBD2 (5 bases). The CDR3 loop reads CASSYRGGPSYEQYF. For the CDR3, the DNA is TGTGCCAGCAGTTATCGCGGAGGTCCCTCCTACGAGCAGTACTTC.